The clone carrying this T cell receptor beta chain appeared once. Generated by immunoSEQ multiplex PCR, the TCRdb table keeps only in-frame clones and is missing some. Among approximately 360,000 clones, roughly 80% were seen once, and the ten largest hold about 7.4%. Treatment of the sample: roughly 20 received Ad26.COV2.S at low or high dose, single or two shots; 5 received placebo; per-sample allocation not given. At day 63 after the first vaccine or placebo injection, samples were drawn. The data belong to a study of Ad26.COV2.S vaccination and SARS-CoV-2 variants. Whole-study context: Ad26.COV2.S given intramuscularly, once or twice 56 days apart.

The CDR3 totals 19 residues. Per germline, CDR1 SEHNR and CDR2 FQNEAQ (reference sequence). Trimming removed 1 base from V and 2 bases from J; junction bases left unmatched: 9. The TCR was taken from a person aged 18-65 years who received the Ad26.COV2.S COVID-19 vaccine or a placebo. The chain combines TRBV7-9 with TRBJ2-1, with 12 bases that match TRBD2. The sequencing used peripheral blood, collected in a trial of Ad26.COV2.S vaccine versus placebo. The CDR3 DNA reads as TGTGCCAGCAGCTTAGTGTATTCTAGCGGGGGGGGAACCTACAATGAGCAGTTCTTC. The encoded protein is CASSLVYSSGGGTYNEQFF.